Each of the 2 T cell receptor beta chains below was sequenced from the same sample in a study of T cells after yellow fever vaccination. TCRdb used MiXCR to reprocess the 5' RACE reads, holding one entry per CDR3 protein. The repertoire has fewer than 650,000 distinct CDR3 sequences, roughly 22% of them found once; the top ten carry 15% to 20%. The source material was PBMCs, sampled approximately 22 days after the first yellow fever vaccination. The receptors shown here come from a young man who received the YFV17D yellow fever vaccine.

This clonotype has a handful of counts. The V call is TRBV7-9, the J call TRBJ2-1; D is possibly TRBD2 (5 bases). Between the trimmed V and J ends, which lost 5 bases and 0 bases, there was a span of 14 bases. CDR1 is SEHNR and CDR2 is FQNEAQ in the germline V gene (reference sequence). The length of the CDR3 is 16 residues. This CDR3 reads CASSPRAASSYNEQFF. The CDR3 nucleotides are TGTGCCAGCAGCCCAAGAGCGGCGAGCTCCTACAATGAGCAGTTCTTC.

The V call is TRBV10-3, the J call TRBJ2-2; D unresolved. Germline loops: CDR1 ENHRY, CDR2 SYGVKD. Trimming removed 0 bases from V and 4 bases from J, with 9 bases in between. The CDR3 runs to 15 residues. CDR3 bases: TGTGCCATCAGTGAGTCGAAAACAGTCACCGGGGAGCTGTTTTTT. This codes for CAISESKTVTGELFF.